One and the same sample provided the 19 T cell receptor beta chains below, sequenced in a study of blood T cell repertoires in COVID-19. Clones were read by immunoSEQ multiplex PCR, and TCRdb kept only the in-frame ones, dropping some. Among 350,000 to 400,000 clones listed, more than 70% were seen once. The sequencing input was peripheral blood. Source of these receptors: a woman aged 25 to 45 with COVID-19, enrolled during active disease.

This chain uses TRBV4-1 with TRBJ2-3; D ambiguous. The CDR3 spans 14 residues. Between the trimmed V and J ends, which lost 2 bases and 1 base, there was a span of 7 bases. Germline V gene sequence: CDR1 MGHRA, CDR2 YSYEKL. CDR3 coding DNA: TGCGCCAGCAGCCAAACCCCGGGCACAGATACGCAGTATTTT. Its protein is CASSQTPGTDTQYF.

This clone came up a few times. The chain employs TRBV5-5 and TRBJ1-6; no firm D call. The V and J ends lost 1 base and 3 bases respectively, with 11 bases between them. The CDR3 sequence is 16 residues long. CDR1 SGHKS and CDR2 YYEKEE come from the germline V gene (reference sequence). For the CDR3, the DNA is TGTGCCAGCAGCTTGCGTCACTCAAACTATAATTCACCCCTCCACTTT. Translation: CASSLRHSNYNSPLHF.

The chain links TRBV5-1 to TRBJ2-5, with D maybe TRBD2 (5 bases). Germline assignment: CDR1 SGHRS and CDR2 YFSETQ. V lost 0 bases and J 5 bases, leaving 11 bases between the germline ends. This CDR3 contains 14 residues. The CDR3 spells CASSLGGPLETQYF. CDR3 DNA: TGCGCCAGCAGCTTGGGAGGGCCGTTGGAGACCCAGTACTTC. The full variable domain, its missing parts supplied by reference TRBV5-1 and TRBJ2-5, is KAGVTQTPRYLIKTRGQQVTLSCSPISGHRSVSWYQQTPGQGLQFLFEYFSETQRNKGNFPGRFSGRQFSNSRSEMNVSTLELGDSALYLCASSLGGPLETQYFGPGTRLLVL.

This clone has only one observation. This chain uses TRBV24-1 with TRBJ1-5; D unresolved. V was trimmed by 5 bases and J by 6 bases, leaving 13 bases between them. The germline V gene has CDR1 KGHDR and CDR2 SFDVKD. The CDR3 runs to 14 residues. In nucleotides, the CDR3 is TGTGCCACCAGTGTAGGAACAGCGGGTCAGCCCCAGCATTTT. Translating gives CATSVGTAGQPQHF.

CDR3 sequence (DNA): TGTGCCAGCAGCTTAGGTTTAGCGGGAGGGCCGCAAGAGACCCAGTACTTC. It specifies CASSLGLAGGPQETQYF. The chain couples TRBV7-2 to TRBJ2-5; 11 nucleotides line up with TRBD2. The trim removed 1 base at V and 2 bases at J, leaving 6 bases unmatched. The germline V gene encodes CDR1 SGHTA and CDR2 FQGNSA. The CDR3 is made up of 17 amino acids. The full variable domain, with the rest looked up from reference TRBV7-2 and TRBJ2-5, is GAGVSQSPSNKVTEKGKDVELRCDPISGHTALYWYRQSLGQGLEFLIYFQGNSAPDKSGLPSDRFSAERTGGSVSTLTIQRTQQEDSAVYLCASSLGLAGGPQETQYFGPGTRLLVL.

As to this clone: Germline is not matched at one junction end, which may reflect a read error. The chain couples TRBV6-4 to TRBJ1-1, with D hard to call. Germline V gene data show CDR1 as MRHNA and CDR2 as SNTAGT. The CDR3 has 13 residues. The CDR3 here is CASSDSRWHPLLF. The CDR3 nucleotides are TGTGCCAGCAGTGACTCGAGGTGGCATCCACTCCTTTTT.

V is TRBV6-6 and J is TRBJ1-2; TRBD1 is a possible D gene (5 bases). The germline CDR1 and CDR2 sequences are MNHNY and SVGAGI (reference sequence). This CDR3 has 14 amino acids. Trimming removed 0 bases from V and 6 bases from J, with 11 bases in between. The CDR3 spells CASSYSSRADGYTF. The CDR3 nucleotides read TGTGCCAGCAGTTACTCGAGCAGGGCGGATGGCTACACCTTC.

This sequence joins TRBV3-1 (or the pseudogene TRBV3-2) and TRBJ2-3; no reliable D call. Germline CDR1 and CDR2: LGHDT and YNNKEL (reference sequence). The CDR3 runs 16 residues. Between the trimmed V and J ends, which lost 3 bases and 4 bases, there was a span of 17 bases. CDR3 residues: CASSHASGVQADTQYF. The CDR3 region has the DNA TGTGCCAGCAGCCATGCTAGTGGTGTGCAAGCAGATACGCAGTATTTT.

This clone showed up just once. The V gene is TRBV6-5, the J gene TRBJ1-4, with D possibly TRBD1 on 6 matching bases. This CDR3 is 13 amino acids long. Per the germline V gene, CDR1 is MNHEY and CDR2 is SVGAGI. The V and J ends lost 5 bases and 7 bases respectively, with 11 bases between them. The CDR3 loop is CASSPTGAEKLFF. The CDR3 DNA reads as TGTGCCAGCAGTCCGACAGGAGCTGAAAAACTGTTTTTT.

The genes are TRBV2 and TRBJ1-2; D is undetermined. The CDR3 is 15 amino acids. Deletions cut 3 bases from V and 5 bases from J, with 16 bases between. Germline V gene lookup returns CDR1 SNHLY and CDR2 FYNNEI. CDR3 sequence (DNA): TGTGCCAGCAGTGATCAACGTCTAACGTGGTATGGCTACACCTTC. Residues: CASSDQRLTWYGYTF.

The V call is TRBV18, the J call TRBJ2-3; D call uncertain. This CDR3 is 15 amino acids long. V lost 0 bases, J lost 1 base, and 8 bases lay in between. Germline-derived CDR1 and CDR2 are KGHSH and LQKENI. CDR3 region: CASSPPVGGTDTQYF. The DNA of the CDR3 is TGTGCCAGCTCACCACCGGTCGGTGGCACAGATACGCAGTATTTT. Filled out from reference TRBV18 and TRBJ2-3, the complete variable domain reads NAGVMQNPRHLVRRRGQEARLRCSPMKGHSHVYWYRQLPEEGLKFMVYLQKENIIDESGMPKERFSAEFPKEGPSILRIQQVVRGDSAAYFCASSPPVGGTDTQYFGPGTRLTVL.

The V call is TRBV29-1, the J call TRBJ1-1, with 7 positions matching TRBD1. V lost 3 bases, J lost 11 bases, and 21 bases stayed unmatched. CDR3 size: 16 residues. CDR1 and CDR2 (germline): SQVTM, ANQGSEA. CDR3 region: CSVDMTPPQTGAPAFF. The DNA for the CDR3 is TGCAGCGTTGATATGACCCCCCCCCAAACAGGGGCCCCTGCTTTCTTT.

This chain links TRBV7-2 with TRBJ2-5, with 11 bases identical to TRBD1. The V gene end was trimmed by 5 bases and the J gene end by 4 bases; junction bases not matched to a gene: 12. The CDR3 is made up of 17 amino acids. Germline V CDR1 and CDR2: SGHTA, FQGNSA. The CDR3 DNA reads TGTGCCAGCAGCGTCAGCGGCTCAGGGACAGGGGGAGAGACCCAGTACTTC. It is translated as CASSVSGSGTGGETQYF. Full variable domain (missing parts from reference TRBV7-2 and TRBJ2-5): GAGVSQSPSNKVTEKGKDVELRCDPISGHTALYWYRQSLGQGLEFLIYFQGNSAPDKSGLPSDRFSAERTGGSVSTLTIQRTQQEDSAVYLCASSVSGSGTGGETQYFGPGTRLLVL.

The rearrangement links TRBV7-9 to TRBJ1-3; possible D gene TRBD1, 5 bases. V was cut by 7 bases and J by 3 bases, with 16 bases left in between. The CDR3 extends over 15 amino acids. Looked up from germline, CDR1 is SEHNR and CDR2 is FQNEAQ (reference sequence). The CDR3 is CASNPSRRGGNTIYF. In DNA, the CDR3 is TGTGCCAGCAACCCATCACGTAGGGGTGGAAACACCATATATTTT. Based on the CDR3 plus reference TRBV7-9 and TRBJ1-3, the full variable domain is DTGVSQNPRHKITKRGQNVTFRCDPISEHNRLYWYRQTLGQGPEFLTYFQNEAQLEKSRLLSDRFSAERPKGSFSTLEIQRTEQGDSAMYLCASNPSRRGGNTIYFGEGSWLTVV.

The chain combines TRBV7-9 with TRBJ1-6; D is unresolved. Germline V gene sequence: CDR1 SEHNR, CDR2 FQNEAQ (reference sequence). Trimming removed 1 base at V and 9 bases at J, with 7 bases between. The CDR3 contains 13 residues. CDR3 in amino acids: CASSLDGGSPLHF. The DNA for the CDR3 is TGTGCCAGCAGCTTAGATGGAGGTTCACCCCTCCACTTT.

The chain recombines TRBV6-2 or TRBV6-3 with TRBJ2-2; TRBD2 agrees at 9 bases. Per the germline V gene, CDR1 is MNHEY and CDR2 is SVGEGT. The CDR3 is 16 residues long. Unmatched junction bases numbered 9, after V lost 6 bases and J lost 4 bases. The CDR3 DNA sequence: TGTGCCAGCAGCCCCCTGGCGGGGGGGCCCACCGGGGAGCTGTTTTTT. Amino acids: CASSPLAGGPTGELFF.

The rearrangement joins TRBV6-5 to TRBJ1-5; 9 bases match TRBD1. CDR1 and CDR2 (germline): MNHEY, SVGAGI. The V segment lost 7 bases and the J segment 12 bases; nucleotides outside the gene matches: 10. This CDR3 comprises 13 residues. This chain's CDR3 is CASTRQGVSLQHF. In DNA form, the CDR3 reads TGTGCCAGCACCCGACAGGGGGTAAGTCTCCAGCATTTT.

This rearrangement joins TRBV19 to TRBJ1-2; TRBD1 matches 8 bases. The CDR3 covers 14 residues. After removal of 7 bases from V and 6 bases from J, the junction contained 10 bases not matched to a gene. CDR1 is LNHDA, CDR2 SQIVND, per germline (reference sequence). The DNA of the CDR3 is TGTGCCAGTATCCACGGACAGGGAGGAGATGGCTACACCTTC. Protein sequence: CASIHGQGGDGYTF.

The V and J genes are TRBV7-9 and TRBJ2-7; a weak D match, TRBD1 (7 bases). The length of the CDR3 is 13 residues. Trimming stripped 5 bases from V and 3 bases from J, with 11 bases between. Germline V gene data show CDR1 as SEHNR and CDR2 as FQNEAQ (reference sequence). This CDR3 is CASSAGTVYEQYF. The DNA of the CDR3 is TGTGCCAGCAGCGCGGGGACAGTCTACGAGCAGTACTTC.